This is a list of T cell receptor beta chains from one sample in a study of T cells in localized non-small cell lung cancer. Some clones are missing from TCRdb's copy, which holds only in-frame ones; the method was immunoSEQ multiplex PCR. The sample records more than 30,000 clones, approximately 86% being singletons. The source material was peripheral blood mononuclear cells, sampled before any cancer treatment. The receptors here all came from a woman aged 35 to 75 with stage III lung adenocarcinoma. CDR3s include the opening cysteine and the closing phenylalanine or tryptophan. D genes are given only for firm matches.

V	J	D	CDR3	DNA
TRBV5-5	TRBJ2-1	-	CASSRGRTFVYNEQFF	TGTGCCAGCAGCCGGGGGCGGACATTCGTGTACAATGAGCAGTTCTTC
TRBV19	TRBJ1-5	-	CASRRDRVGVQPQHF	TGTGCCAGTAGAAGGGATCGGGTGGGGGTACAGCCCCAGCATTTT
TRBV27	TRBJ1-1	TRBD1	CASSFDPGQGADTEAFF	TGTGCCAGCAGTTTCGACCCGGGACAGGGGGCAGATACTGAAGCTTTCTTT
TRBV30	TRBJ2-7	-	CAWSGIEGYEQYF	TGTGCCTGGAGTGGCATAGAGGGGTACGAGCAGTACTTC
TRBV6-5	TRBJ2-7	-	CASSYRMASFDYEQYF	TGTGCCAGCAGTTACAGGATGGCTAGCTTCGACTACGAGCAGTACTTC
TRBV2	TRBJ1-4	-	CASSPFFNGANEKLFF	TGTGCCAGCAGTCCCTTTTTCAACGGAGCTAATGAAAAACTGTTTTTT
TRBV4-2	TRBJ2-5	TRBD2	CASSPTSGGLQETQYF	TGTGCCAGCAGCCCCACCAGCGGGGGGCTTCAAGAGACCCAGTACTTC
TRBV25-1	TRBJ1-3	-	CASSASAGALGNTIYF	TGTGCCAGCAGCGCCTCGGCAGGGGCCCTGGGAAACACCATATATTTT
TRBV19	TRBJ1-4	-	CASQNLLATNEKLFF	TGTGCCAGTCAAAATTTGCTTGCAACTAATGAAAAACTGTTTTTT
TRBV13	TRBJ2-1	-	CASSSWGRGVYNEQFF	TGTGCCAGCAGCTCTTGGGGCAGGGGGGTCTACAATGAGCAGTTCTTC
TRBV5-1	TRBJ1-2	-	CASSLGLLRSHPPPNYGYTF	TGCGCCAGCAGCCTGGGACTACTGAGGAGCCACCCGCCCCCTAACTATGGCTACACCTTC
TRBV27	TRBJ2-3	-	CASSPLAGVAPDTQYF	TGTGCCAGCAGTCCCCTAGCAGGGGTTGCCCCAGATACGCAGTATTTT
TRBV9	TRBJ2-5	-	CARSEGAGDSLKTQYF	TGTGCCCGCAGCGAGGGGGCGGGGGACAGTCTAAAGACCCAGTACTTC
TRBV6-1	TRBJ1-5	TRBD1	CASSAGQGSRQPQHF	TGTGCCAGCAGTGCAGGACAGGGGTCGCGGCAGCCCCAGCATTTT
TRBV14	TRBJ2-3	TRBD2	CASSQGLSGSNSVADTQYF	TGTGCCAGCAGCCAAGGTCTGAGCGGGAGTAATAGCGTTGCAGATACGCAGTATTTT
TRBV5-1	TRBJ1-4	TRBD1	CASSLDRGQRNEKLFF	TGCGCCAGCAGCTTGGACAGGGGGCAACGGAATGAAAAACTGTTTTTT
TRBV5-1	TRBJ2-5	TRBD1	CASSLTGTATQETQYF	TGCGCCAGCAGCTTGACCGGGACAGCTACTCAAGAGACCCAGTACTTC
TRBV4-2	TRBJ2-1	-	CASSRPTGRLGEQFF	TGTGCCAGCAGCCGCCCAACTGGGAGATTAGGTGAGCAGTTCTTC
TRBV12-5	TRBJ2-1	TRBD1	CASGLRDRGQGEQFF	TGTGCTAGTGGTTTGCGGGACAGGGGGCAGGGTGAGCAGTTCTTC
TRBV9	TRBJ2-7	-	CASSPQTGRDITYEQYF	TGTGCCAGCAGCCCCCAGACGGGGAGGGACATTACCTACGAGCAGTACTTC
TRBV7-3	TRBJ2-1	-	CASSLSDFSYNEQFF	TGTGCCAGCAGCTTATCGGACTTCTCCTACAATGAGCAGTTCTTC
TRBV28	TRBJ1-1	-	CASSPPRGGNEAFF	TGTGCCAGCAGTCCCCCCCGGGGGGGAAATGAAGCTTTCTTT
TRBV19	TRBJ1-1	-	CASSISHQREAFF	TGTGCCAGTAGTATATCACACCAGAGGGAAGCTTTCTTT